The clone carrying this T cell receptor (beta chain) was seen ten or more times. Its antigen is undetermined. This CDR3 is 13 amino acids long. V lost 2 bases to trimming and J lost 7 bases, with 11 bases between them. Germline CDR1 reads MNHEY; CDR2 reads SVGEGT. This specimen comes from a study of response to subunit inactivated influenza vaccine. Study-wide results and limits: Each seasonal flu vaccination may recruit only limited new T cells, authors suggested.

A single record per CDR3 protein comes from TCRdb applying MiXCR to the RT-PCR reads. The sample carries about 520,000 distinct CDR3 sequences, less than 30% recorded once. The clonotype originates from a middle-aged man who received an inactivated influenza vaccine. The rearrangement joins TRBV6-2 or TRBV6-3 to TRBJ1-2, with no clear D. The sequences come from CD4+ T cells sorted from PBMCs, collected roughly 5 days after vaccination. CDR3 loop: CASSYVRLGGYTF. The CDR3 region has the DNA TGTGCCAGCAGTTACGTCCGCCTAGGTGGCTACACCTTC.